Presented here are 21 T cell receptor beta chains from one specimen sequenced in a study of blood T cell repertoires in COVID-19. Libraries were prepared by immunoSEQ multiplex PCR; TCRdb keeps only in-frame clonotypes and omits some of them. Of under 250,000 clones listed, approximately 86% are singletons. The sequenced sample was peripheral blood. These receptors all stem from a man older than 75 with acute or convalescent COVID-19.

This clone was counted once. The rearrangement joins TRBV6-6 to TRBJ2-2; tentative D call: TRBD1 (8 bases). The CDR3 runs 15 residues. Germline assignment: CDR1 MNHNY and CDR2 SVGAGI (reference sequence). V shed 4 bases and J shed 5 bases, with 14 bases lying between them. DNA of the CDR3: TGTGCCAGCAGTTTAAACAGGGGGGGAACCGGGGAGCTGTTTTTT. Encoded protein: CASSLNRGGTGELFF.

This clone was picked up one time. The CDR3 bases are TGCGCCAGCATCGGACAGGCTGGCACTGAAGCTTTCTTT. It codes for CASIGQAGTEAFF. The chain employs TRBV10-2 and TRBJ1-1; 7 nucleotides align to TRBD1. Losses at the gene ends were 7 bases for V and 4 bases for J; bases not matched to a gene: 6. This CDR3 spans 13 amino acids. The V gene's germline CDR1 is WSHSY and CDR2 SAAADI.

The chain joins TRBV6-5 to TRBJ1-6; D remains ambiguous. The V gene lost 0 bases and the J gene lost 10 bases, with 13 bases spanning the gap. CDR3 length: 15 residues. CDR1 MNHEY and CDR2 SVGAGI come from the germline V gene. CDR3 sequence reads: CASSYSNPSGSPLHF. In DNA, the CDR3 is TGTGCCAGCAGTTACTCGAATCCCTCGGGGTCACCCCTCCACTTT.

V is TRBV6-6 and J is TRBJ1-6; no firm D call. Germline V gives CDR1 MNHNY, CDR2 SVGAGI (reference sequence). The CDR3 runs 16 residues. V dropped 3 bases and J dropped 5 bases, with 14 bases sitting between them. The CDR3 DNA reads as TGTGCCAGCAGTTATTTGGCACCAGAGGATAATTCACCCCTCCACTTT. Its translation is CASSYLAPEDNSPLHF.

The chain carries TRBV7-8 and TRBJ1-5; D is ambiguous. The V gene's germline CDR1 is SGHVS and CDR2 FQNEAQ. Trimming removed 3 bases at V and 2 bases at J, with 11 bases between. The CDR3 consists of 15 residues. CDR3 in DNA: TGTGCCAGCAGCTTGGTATCCGGTGGCAATCAGCCCCAGCATTTT. This sequence encodes CASSLVSGGNQPQHF.

This clone was detected a few times. The CDR3 protein is CASRGGRLASYEQYF. The CDR3 region has the DNA TGTGCCAGCAGAGGCGGTAGGCTAGCAAGTTACGAGCAGTACTTC. The chain recombines TRBV21-1 with TRBJ2-7; TRBD2 is the table's D call and was not checked against the DNA. TRBV21-1 is a recognized pseudogene. The CDR3 extends over 15 amino acids.

This clone was counted many times. The chain is built from TRBV4-1 and TRBJ1-1; 7 bases match TRBD1. CDR3 length: 14 residues. Trimming cost V 4 bases and J 5 bases; bases outside gene matches: 7. Germline V gene lookup returns CDR1 MGHRA and CDR2 YSYEKL. CDR3 coding DNA: TGCGCCAGCAGCCTACCAGGGGGATGGACTGAAGCTTTCTTT. It encodes CASSLPGGWTEAFF.

The chain combines TRBV28 with TRBJ2-7; no firm D call. Germline CDR1 MDHEN, CDR2 SYDVKM. The CDR3 is 16 amino acids. The V and J ends lost 5 bases and 0 bases respectively, with 17 bases between them. The CDR3, as DNA: TGTGCCAGCAGTCCCTATGTGAGCGCCAGCTCCTACGAGCAGTACTTC. As protein: CASSPYVSASSYEQYF. Complete variable domain (other parts from reference TRBV28 and TRBJ2-7): DVKVTQSSRYLVKRTGEKVFLECVQDMDHENMFWYRQDPGLGLRLIYFSYDVKMKEKGDIPEGYSVSREKKERFSLILESASTNQTSMYLCASSPYVSASSYEQYFGPGTRLTVT.

This chain links TRBV5-1 with TRBJ2-1, with 7 nucleotides matching TRBD1. Unmatched junction bases numbered 7, after V lost 3 bases and J lost 1 base. The CDR3 runs to 16 residues. Per germline, CDR1 SGHRS and CDR2 YFSETQ. The DNA for the CDR3 is TGCGCCAGCAGCTGGAATACAGGGGTTTCCTACAATGAGCAGTTCTTC. Protein sequence: CASSWNTGVSYNEQFF.

This sequence joins TRBV14 and TRBJ2-6; 10 nucleotides line up with TRBD2. The V and J ends lost 4 bases and 2 bases, in that order; junction bases with no gene match: 11. Germline CDR1 and CDR2: SGHDN and FVKESK. The CDR3 runs to 19 residues. The CDR3 loop reads CASSLGSLAGGAGANVLTF. The CDR3 bases are TGTGCCAGCAGCCTTGGGAGTTTAGCGGGAGGAGCTGGGGCCAACGTCCTGACTTTC.

Only one count was recorded for this clone. V is TRBV18 and J is TRBJ2-2, with 7 bases lining up with TRBD1. This CDR3 is 15 amino acids long. Germline V gives CDR1 KGHSH, CDR2 LQKENI. Trimming cost V 3 bases and J 6 bases; bases outside gene matches: 7. The CDR3 here is CASSPERGLSGELFF. In DNA, the CDR3 is TGTGCCAGCTCACCGGAAAGGGGGCTGTCCGGGGAGCTGTTTTTT.

The chain is built from TRBV28 and TRBJ2-1; the D gene is possibly TRBD2 (6 bases). This CDR3 contains 15 residues. Trimming left V 5 bases short and J 10 bases short, with 21 bases between. The V gene's germline CDR1 is MDHEN and CDR2 SYDVKM. CDR3 bases: TGTGCCAGCAGTCGGACTATTTTTTCCCACCGGGAGCAGTTCTTC. Its translation: CASSRTIFSHREQFF.

This chain links TRBV5-1 with TRBJ2-1; 8 bases align to TRBD1. J gave up 8 bases and V 3 bases, and 10 bases lay outside the gene matches. Germline CDR1 and CDR2: SGHRS and YFSETQ. The CDR3 extends over 15 amino acids. The DNA of the CDR3 is TGCGCCAGCAGCTCCCGAGGACAGGGAAACGATGAGCAGTTCTTC. Encoded protein: CASSSRGQGNDEQFF.

CDR3 in DNA: TGTGCCAGCAGTTACGGGGACAGCCCAAGCTCCTACGAGCAGTACTTC. Residues: CASSYGDSPSSYEQYF. The chain uses TRBV6-5 and TRBJ2-7; TRBD1 matches at 7 bases. J was trimmed by 0 bases and V by 2 bases; bases with no gene match: 7. The CDR3 sequence is 16 residues long. Germline V gene sequence: CDR1 MNHEY, CDR2 SVGAGI.

The DNA for the CDR3 is TGCAGCGTTGACGGCTTGGGTGGGGCAAAAAGGACTTTC. Protein sequence: CSVDGLGGAKRTF. The rearrangement joins TRBV29-1 to TRBJ2-6; D is possibly TRBD1 (5 bases). Between the trimmed V and J ends, which lost 3 bases and 18 bases, there was a span of 21 bases. The CDR3 covers 13 residues. The germline V gene has CDR1 SQVTM and CDR2 ANQGSEA. Using reference TRBV29-1 and TRBJ2-6 for the parts outside the CDR3, the full variable domain is SAVISQKPSRDICQRGTSLTIQCQVDSQVTMMFWYRQQPGQSLTLIATANQGSEATYESGFVIDKFPISRPNLTFSTLTVSNMSPEDSSIYLCSVDGLGGAKRTFGAGSRLTVL.

The chain combines TRBV7-8 with TRBJ1-2; TRBD1 might be the D (5 bases). Per the germline V gene, CDR1 is SGHVS and CDR2 is FQNEAQ. The CDR3 runs 16 residues. V lost 0 bases and J lost 4, with 15 bases in between. CDR3 protein: CASSLAGGLLGYGYTF. As DNA, the CDR3 is TGTGCCAGCAGCTTAGCGGGGGGACTGCTCGGCTATGGCTACACCTTC. Variable domain in full (rest from reference TRBV7-8 and TRBJ1-2): GAGVSQSPRYKVAKRGQDVALRCDPISGHVSLFWYQQALGQGPEFLTYFQNEAQLDKSGLPSDRFFAERPEGSVSTLKIQRTQQEDSAVYLCASSLAGGLLGYGYTFGSGTRLTVV.

The chain has TRBV5-1 and TRBJ1-6; D is uncertain. Trimming shortened V by 0 bases and J by 11 bases, and 15 bases separated the two germline ends. The germline gives CDR1 SGHRS, CDR2 YFSETQ. This CDR3 comprises 15 residues. The CDR3 here is CASSLAYGGKPPLHF. As DNA, the CDR3 is TGCGCCAGCAGCTTGGCCTATGGAGGGAAACCACCCCTCCACTTT.

CDR3 region: CASRGTGTSNQPQHF. CDR3 DNA sequence: TGTGCCAGCAGGGGGACAGGTACCAGCAATCAGCCCCAGCATTTT. The rearrangement links TRBV2 to TRBJ1-5; TRBD1 matches at 8 bases. The CDR3 extends over 15 amino acids. Germline values: CDR1 SNHLY, CDR2 FYNNEI. V lost 6 bases to trimming and J lost 1 base; unmatched junction nucleotides: 5.

The chain has TRBV5-1 and TRBJ2-7, with D tentatively TRBD2 (6 bases). Germline CDR1 reads SGHRS; CDR2 reads YFSETQ. V was trimmed by 0 bases and J by 3 bases, leaving 13 bases between them. This CDR3 comprises 15 residues. The CDR3 spells CASSLGSGEGYEQYF. The CDR3 nucleotides are TGCGCCAGCAGCTTGGGGTCGGGAGAGGGCTACGAGCAGTACTTC.

The chain carries TRBV21-1 and TRBJ1-1. TRBV21-1 is annotated as a pseudogene. This CDR3 spans 15 amino acids. The CDR3: CASSKARGRVTEAFF. CDR3 in DNA: TGTGCCAGCAGCAAAGCGCGGGGGAGGGTCACTGAAGCTTTCTTT.

The chain uses TRBV3-1 (or the pseudogene TRBV3-2) and TRBJ1-6, with 10 bases lining up with TRBD1. The CDR3 has 14 amino acids. The germline CDR1 and CDR2 sequences are LGHDT and YNNKEL (reference sequence). With 8 bases clipped from V and 5 bases from J, the junction kept 3 bases outside the gene matches. CDR3: CASGDRGDNSPLHF. In DNA form, the CDR3 reads TGTGCCAGCGGGGACAGGGGAGATAATTCACCCCTCCACTTT.